This entry is about one TCR beta chain. This clonotype occurred many times. Its antigen is not yet known. No base qualities exist here, and no much larger clone lies one base off it. The sample's time point label, in plain terms: newly diagnosed GD, antithyroid drugs for less than 3 months. RNA was extracted from PBMCs in TRIzol for both TCR sequencing and RNA sequencing. The diagnosis of Graves' disease followed American Thyroid Association guidelines. Recruitment of patients was carried out at an endocrinology department in Xi'an, China. Each patient gave around 9 milliliters of peripheral blood, collected in an EDTA anticoagulant tube. Ficoll Paque Plus density gradient separation was used to isolate PBMCs, and no further T cell sorting was done. An Agilent 2100 Bioanalyzer and agarose gel were used to assess RNA quality, and a NanoDrop 2000 was used to measure RNA concentration. This sample stems from a study of regulatory T cells in long-lasting Graves disease (dated by TCRdb to the early 2020s). The study in broad terms: In the newly diagnosed Graves' disease group, patients had been taking antithyroid drugs for less than 3 months. Peripheral blood TCR sequencing and RNA sequencing compared persistent Graves' disease patients with newly diagnosed Graves' disease patients. The study took place in China and was registered as a clinical trial. TCR sequencing covered some 13 persistent and around 20 newly diagnosed Graves' disease patients, 33 samples in total.

The library came from multiplex PCR. Sequencing took place on an Illumina HiSeq 4000. To build TCR beta libraries, CDR3 regions were amplified by Arm-PCR using iRepertoire HTBI primers. Before sequencing, the PCR products underwent gel purification. Concerning the study's data processing: Gene usage analysis of CDR3 amino acid clonotypes relied on the roughly 60 TRBV and 13 to 15 TRBJ segments identified across samples. COPE and FqMerger were used to merge filtered high-quality paired reads into contigs. BLAST was used to align contigs to IMGT TRBV, TRBD and TRBJ reference genes, and CDR3 was defined according to IMGT. Any clonotype with a frequency above 0.1% was classified as a highly expanded clone. Shannon entropy served as the measure of repertoire diversity, while the Gini coefficient captured V-J evenness. A clonotype was considered public if more than one individual shared it. TCRdb trimmed the raw reads at Q25, called clones with MiXCR and kept productive beta chains. Every CDR3 protein is listed once, alongside the most common genes and DNA of its rows. TCRdb's processing, not the authors' own work, is the source of the V and J calls. The sample table lists a few hundred thousand distinct CDR3 sequences, 10% to 15% of them with a count of one. The ten top clones hold approximately 17% of the sample.

Paper-wide results and their limitations: Only peripheral blood was studied, because thyroid tissue, the primary lesion, was inaccessible. Persistent disease showed preferential use of TRBV28, TRBJ1-2 and TRBJ2-5, whereas newly diagnosed disease favored TRBV20-1 and TRBJ2-1. Sequencing and analysis were restricted to the TCR beta chain. Persistent patients shared more public clonotypes among themselves (around 2,700) than newly diagnosed patients did (more than 950). Lower TCR Shannon entropy and fewer highly expanded clones were observed in persistent Graves' disease patients than in newly diagnosed patients, which suggested clonal expansion. The small sample size was acknowledged by the authors as a limitation that may reduce accuracy.

The cysteine opens and the phenylalanine closes a CDR3 of 13 amino acids. This entry keeps only the CDR3 DNA: 39 bases, framed from base 1. Via the germline V gene (reference sequence), CDR1 is WNHNN and CDR2 SYGVQD. Relative to germline, V is 4 bases shorter and J is 2 bases shorter, with 8 bases between their ends. These same data were also listed under a study on T cells in Graves' hyperthyroidism and ophthalmopathy. The second publication reports: Stable Graves' hyperthyroidism was defined as the absence of progression to ophthalmopathy over 18 months of follow-up. Hyperthyroidism patients were newly diagnosed, with disease duration under 2 months, and aged 18 to 65 years. Exclusion was applied to patients with uncontrolled infections, other autoimmune diseases, pregnancy or lactation. Diagnoses relied on clinical symptoms, serum thyroxine and TRAb, thyroid ultrasound and orbital computed tomography. For the first round of RT-PCR on the TCR CDR3, the HTBI primer set was used together with the Qiagen OneStep RT-PCR kit. Blood samples also contained most of the expanded thyroid clonotypes (frequency above 0.001), which suggests that blood repertoires may reflect thyroid immune responses. A 13 V-J signature model separated ophthalmopathy from stable hyperthyroidism, with 87.88% sensitivity and 81.08% specificity in cross-validation and 80%/75% in testing. In validation, progression to ophthalmopathy was predicted by the model with 70.59% sensitivity and roughly 76% specificity, a median of about 6.4 months before onset. To identify TCR V-J signatures that set the groups apart, the researchers used a discovery cohort of about a hundred patients, made up of 40 to 45 with Graves' ophthalmopathy and some 60 with stable Graves' hyperthyroidism. An independent validation cohort of under 20 hyperthyroidism patients and approximately 16 patients who later progressed to ophthalmopathy tested prospective prediction of ophthalmopathy. The approximately 98 discovery patients were randomly divided into training and test sets at a 7:3 ratio. Thyroid tissue and blood T-cell repertoires from about six Graves' hyperthyroidism patients were also compared in the study. After sampling, hyperthyroidism patients received methimazole starting at 30 mg daily, and ophthalmopathy patients received high-dose intravenous methylprednisolone. Libraries were constructed in a second round of multiplex PCR, after which size selection and purification were carried out. The libraries were sequenced on an Illumina HiSeq2000 using paired-end 100 bp reads. SOAPnuke was used to process the raw data, throwing out any read that contained adapters or uncalled bases, had a mean Phred below 15, or lacked an exact constant-primer or identifier match. High-quality paired reads were merged using COPE v1.2.5, and each unique nucleotide sequence was defined as a clonotype. MiTCR v1.1 was used to align clonotypes to the IMGT TRBV, TRBD and TRBJ reference segments. Only V-J combinations with frequency above 0.0001, covering about 99% of repertoires, were analysed. The TCS score was defined as the ratio of F50 (clonal expansion) to E x V (chaos), calculated using BLOSUM62-based TCRdist between CDR3 peptides within each V-J. Welch's t-statistics and random forest reduced several hundred V-J features to about 12, which were used in a naive Bayes classifier (R e1071). No statistical method was used to set the sample size in advance, and investigators knew the group allocation. TCR Vbeta CDR3 sequencing of 130 to 150 peripheral blood samples (43 ophthalmopathy, about 75 hyperthyroidism and roughly 17 progressor patients) is reported in the paper.

The sequencing used peripheral blood mononuclear cells (PBMCs), collected at new diagnosis, from a patient treated with antithyroid drugs. The origin of this receptor is a woman aged 18-29 years with Graves disease. Donor details come from another sample of the same person, matched by shared clones. Here the chain combines TRBV10-1 and TRBJ2-5, with the identity of the D gene unclear. The DNA sequence reads TGCGCCAGCAGTGTAGGGCAGCAAGAGACCCAGTACTTC. Protein translation: CASSVGQQETQYF.